This T cell receptor beta chain comes out of a study of HIV-infected patients and healthy controls. No cell fractionation was done, so the repertoire covers all unsorted peripheral blood T cells. Whole-study findings and limits: HIV-associated CDR3 frequencies dropped significantly during therapy; CMV-associated ones, mostly rising, changed nonsignificantly. Significantly higher mean Gini indices appeared in HIV-infected repertoires, possibly reflecting oligoclonality. MAIT alpha-chain CDR3s were frequent in healthy controls, depleted in HIV+.

The V segment lost 4 bases and the J segment 2 bases; nucleotides outside the gene matches: 11. The CDR3 consists of 18 residues. Per the germline V gene, CDR1 is SGHRS and CDR2 is YFSETQ. This clonotype was observed many times. Its antigen is currently unknown. Alpha and beta constant-region primers primed reverse transcription of around 500 ng RNA. Using multiplexing indices, alpha and beta chain libraries were generated apart by chain-specific third strand synthesis. The cDNA received a 5' RACE adapter containing a random hexamer plus an SP2 sequencing primer site. Using its own MiXCR run on the 5' RACE reads, TCRdb lists one record per CDR3 protein. In the table there are some 15,000 distinct CDR3 sequences, roughly 7.7% of which are singletons.

The clonotype originates from an adult in good health. Sequenced: blood. The chain recombines TRBV5-1 with TRBJ2-1; 11 nucleotides agree with TRBD2. The CDR3 region has the DNA TGCGCCAGCAGCGGACCCGGGACTAGCGGCGCTACCTACAATGAGCAGTTCTTC. The encoded protein is CASSGPGTSGATYNEQFF.